The next 25 T cell receptor beta chains were all read from a single sample in a study of human T cells and chemical hapten exposure. Indicated time point: patch test 1, 2 weeks after DPC sensitization. Treatment denoted: therapeutic diphenylcyclopropenone sensitization with weekly scalp DPC. TCRdb analysed the RACE reads with MiXCR anew, one entry per CDR3 protein. The sample carries fewer than 400,000 distinct CDR3 sequences, about 7% recorded once. The input for sequencing was whole blood, taken in connection with sensitization to the hapten diphenylcyclopropenone (DPC). The origin of the receptors is a woman aged 18-29 years with alopecia areata. Some clones in this sample may be carry-over from other donors' samples.

This clonotype was seen a handful of times. In DNA, the CDR3 is TGTGCCAGCAGTTTGCGCGGGGGGGCCTACGAGCAGTACTTC. It encodes CASSLRGGAYEQYF. The gene calls are TRBV27 and TRBJ2-7; the match to TRBD2 covers 9 bases. Trimming took 3 bases from V and 2 from J; bases not matched to a gene: 2. This CDR3 is built from 14 residues. CDR1 is MNHEY and CDR2 is SMNVEV in the germline V gene (reference sequence).

This clonotype came up a few times. The chain recombines TRBV7-2 with TRBJ2-5; 11 bases match TRBD2. The CDR3 extends over 15 amino acids. The V gene's germline CDR1 is SGHTA and CDR2 FQGNSA. After removal of 1 base from V and 4 bases from J, the junction contained 2 bases not matched to a gene. The CDR3 sequence: CASSLGTSGLETQYF. CDR3 sequence (DNA): TGTGCCAGCAGCTTAGGGACTAGCGGGCTAGAGACCCAGTACTTC.

This clonotype was counted many times. The CDR3 DNA is TGTGCCAGCACCGGGACGGGGTCCTACGAGCAGTACTTC. It yields the protein CASTGTGSYEQYF. The chain employs TRBV2 and TRBJ2-7, with D perhaps being TRBD1 or TRBD2 (5 bases each). V lost 7 bases and J lost 1, with 11 bases in between. The CDR3 covers 13 residues. CDR1 and CDR2 (germline): SNHLY, FYNNEI.

The chain has TRBV20-1 and TRBJ2-1; 8 bases agree with TRBD2. The V segment lost 3 bases and the J segment 7 bases; nucleotides outside the gene matches: 8. The germline V gene encodes CDR1 DFQATT and CDR2 SNEGSKA (reference sequence). CDR3 length: 14 residues. CDR3 nucleotide sequence: TGCAGTGCTAGCCCAGCGGGGGCCCCTAATGAGCAGTTCTTC. It translates to CSASPAGAPNEQFF.

J is TRBJ1-1 and V is TRBV27; the D is unclear. In germline, CDR1 is MNHEY, CDR2 SMNVEV (reference sequence). V lost 6 bases, J lost 6 bases, and 17 bases lay in between. The CDR3 runs to 14 residues. CDR3: CASRAPVNFPEAFF. The CDR3 DNA reads as TGTGCCAGCAGAGCACCCGTCAATTTCCCTGAAGCTTTCTTT.

This clonotype showed up many times. This chain joins TRBV21-1 and TRBJ2-6; the table's D call, TRBD1, has no DNA check behind it. TRBV21-1 is labeled a pseudogene. The CDR3 loop spans 19 amino acids. Here the CDR3 reads CASSKDRGQGISGANVLTF. CDR3 coding DNA: TGTGCCAGCAGCAAAGATAGGGGACAGGGCATCTCTGGGGCCAACGTCCTGACTTTC.

This clonotype was seen ten or more times. This CDR3 is CASSRTDWETQYF. The DNA for the CDR3 is TGTGCCAGCAGCCGCACGGATTGGGAGACCCAGTACTTC. J is TRBJ2-5 and V is TRBV6-5; D is ambiguous. This CDR3 comprises 13 residues. Germline assignment: CDR1 MNHEY and CDR2 SVGAGI. Deletions cut 6 bases from V and 5 bases from J, with 13 bases between.

The V and J genes are TRBV6-2 or TRBV6-3 and TRBJ1-2; D unresolved. Germline CDR1 is MNHEY and CDR2 is SVGEGT. V was pared by 4 bases and J by 3 bases, with 12 bases between. The CDR3 extends over 14 amino acids. This CDR3 reads CASSSPARYYGYTF. CDR3 nucleotide sequence: TGTGCCAGCAGTTCTCCGGCGAGGTACTATGGCTACACCTTC.

At least ten counts were recorded for this clonotype. The rearrangement joins TRBV6-5 to TRBJ2-3, with D perhaps TRBD1 (6 bases). The length of the CDR3 is 14 residues. In germline, CDR1 is MNHEY, CDR2 SVGAGI. V was shortened by 5 bases and J by 14 bases, with 23 bases between the two germline ends. The CDR3 bases are TGTGCCAGCAGTCAGAAACTTACATACAGGGAAAGGTATTTT. Its protein product is CASSQKLTYRERYF.

In its sample, this clonotype was seen many times. The rearrangement uses TRBV14 and TRBJ1-1, with D uncertain. The germline V and J ends were trimmed by 0 bases and 1 base, with 6 bases remaining between them. The germline CDR1 and CDR2 sequences are SGHDN and FVKESK. The CDR3 runs to 14 residues. The CDR3 here is CASSQDMGNTEAFF. CDR3 bases: TGTGCCAGCAGCCAAGATATGGGGAACACTGAAGCTTTCTTT.

The V and J genes are TRBV9 and TRBJ2-3; TRBD1 matches at 7 bases. Germline V gives CDR1 SGDLS, CDR2 YYNGEE. The CDR3 sequence is 15 residues long. V shed 0 bases and J 1 base; nucleotides not matched to a gene: 2. DNA for the CDR3: TGTGCCAGCAGCGTAGAGGACAGGCGCACAGATACGCAGTATTTT. Translating it yields CASSVEDRRTDTQYF.

This clonotype was counted at least ten times. The chain has TRBV7-8 and TRBJ1-5; D perhaps matches TRBD1 (6 bases). The V gene's germline CDR1 is SGHVS and CDR2 FQNEAQ. The CDR3 length is 14 residues. Trimming stripped 5 bases from V and 7 bases from J, with 15 bases between. The CDR3 here is CASSLMGAWQPQHF. CDR3 in DNA: TGTGCCAGCAGCCTAATGGGGGCATGGCAGCCCCAGCATTTT.

The rearrangement joins TRBV5-1 to TRBJ2-5; possibly TRBD2 for D (7 bases). This CDR3 is 21 amino acids long. Germline V gives CDR1 SGHRS, CDR2 YFSETQ. V was clipped by 1 base and J by 6 bases, with 34 bases between them. CDR3 amino acids: CASSLRAREAGATPVTKTQYF. The CDR3 region has the DNA TGCGCCAGCAGCTTGCGGGCAAGAGAGGCGGGGGCCACCCCCGTTACAAAGACCCAGTACTTC.

This clonotype was counted between two and nine times. V is TRBV10-3 and J is TRBJ2-1; TRBD1 matches at 8 bases. This CDR3 region has 13 residues. From germline, CDR1 is ENHRY and CDR2 SYGVKD. V was clipped by 6 bases and J by 7 bases; unmatched bases: 5. The CDR3 sequence: CAIRDRERNEQFF. CDR3 coding DNA: TGTGCCATCAGGGACAGGGAGAGGAATGAGCAGTTCTTC.

Many counts were recorded for this clonotype. The V call is TRBV4-3, the J call TRBJ1-1; D uncertain. CDR1 and CDR2 (germline): LGHNA, YSLEER. The CDR3 sequence is 12 residues long. V lost 0 bases and J lost 2, with 1 base in between. The CDR3 nucleotides read TGCGCCAGCAGCCAAGATAACACTGAAGCTTTCTTT. Translating gives CASSQDNTEAFF.

This clonotype occurred many times. V is TRBV29-1 and J is TRBJ1-3; D is undetermined. In germline, CDR1 is SQVTM, CDR2 ANQGSEA. The CDR3 sequence is 12 residues long. The germline V and J ends were trimmed by 6 bases and 2 bases, with 8 bases remaining between them. DNA of the CDR3: TGCAGCGTCAGCCTCCCTGGAAACACCATATATTTT. Its protein product is CSVSLPGNTIYF.

This clonotype was counted many times. The chain has TRBV27 and TRBJ2-7; D gene unclear. The CDR3 runs 13 residues. CDR1 and CDR2 (germline): MNHEY, SMNVEV (reference sequence). The V gene lost 2 bases and the J gene lost 2 bases, with 7 bases spanning the gap. The CDR3 region is CASSLGSTYEQYF. CDR3 nucleotides: TGTGCCAGCAGTTTAGGGTCCACCTACGAGCAGTACTTC.

This clonotype was seen ten or more times. This CDR3 reads CASSYSGPDQETQYF. DNA of the CDR3: TGTGCCAGCAGTTACTCGGGACCTGACCAAGAGACCCAGTACTTC. The rearrangement joins TRBV6-5 to TRBJ2-5, with D possibly called TRBD1 or TRBD2 (5 bases each). The CDR3 loop spans 15 amino acids. The ends were cut back, 0 bases at V and 0 bases at J, with 8 bases in the middle. Looked up from germline, CDR1 is MNHEY and CDR2 is SVGAGI.

The genes are TRBV3-1 and TRBJ1-1; 10 bases match TRBD1. This CDR3 has 17 residues. Germline CDR1 is LGHDT and CDR2 is YNNKEL (reference sequence). The ends lost 4 bases at V and 0 bases at J; junction bases unmatched: 8. The CDR3 DNA is TGTGCCAGCAGCCCGACAGGGGGCCGTCAGATGAACACTGAAGCTTTCTTT. Amino acids: CASSPTGGRQMNTEAFF.

The chain has TRBV6-5 and TRBJ2-7, with 10 nucleotides matching TRBD1. The trim removed 4 bases at V and 5 bases at J, leaving 8 bases unmatched. Germline values: CDR1 MNHEY, CDR2 SVGAGI. The CDR3 spans 15 residues. The DNA for the CDR3 is TGTGCCAGCAGTTCCCGGACAGGGGGTTCCCACGAGCAGTACTTC. Its translation: CASSSRTGGSHEQYF.

The V gene is TRBV6-1, the J gene TRBJ1-1; 12 bases match TRBD1. The CDR3 loop spans 18 amino acids. Germline V gives CDR1 MNHNS, CDR2 SASEGT. Losses at the gene ends were 6 bases for V and 6 bases for J; bases not matched to a gene: 17. The CDR3 DNA reads as TGTGCCAGCAGCAAGGCTGGGACAGGGGGCGGTCGGTTACCTGAAGCTTTCTTT. Amino acids: CASSKAGTGGGRLPEAFF.

The chain is built from TRBV20-1 and TRBJ1-1; D is unresolved. Trimming pared 4 bases from V and 4 bases from J, leaving 19 bases between. Germline V gives CDR1 DFQATT, CDR2 SNEGSKA (reference sequence). This CDR3 comprises 15 residues. This CDR3 is CSAIPPVPGGTEAFF. CDR3 nucleotide sequence: TGCAGTGCTATCCCCCCGGTTCCGGGCGGCACTGAAGCTTTCTTT.

The rearrangement links TRBV5-1 to TRBJ1-1; D is undetermined. CDR3 size: 13 residues. Per germline, CDR1 SGHRS and CDR2 YFSETQ. Trimming took off 0 bases at V and 8 bases at J, with 11 bases between the two ends. CDR3 nucleotides: TGCGCCAGCAGCTTGGCCCAGAACGGAGAAGCTTTCTTT. This gives the protein CASSLAQNGEAFF.

This clonotype was detected a few times. The chain links TRBV4-2 to TRBJ1-3, with a weak D call TRBD1 (6 bases). V lost 5 bases, J lost 0 bases, and 17 bases lay in between. The germline V gene has CDR1 LGHNA and CDR2 YNFKEQ. The CDR3 sequence is 17 residues long. The CDR3 sequence: CASSNFPTGRSGNTIYF. In DNA, the CDR3 is TGTGCCAGCAGCAATTTTCCCACAGGGCGCTCTGGAAACACCATATATTTT.

This clonotype has only a few counts. The rearrangement uses TRBV7-9 and TRBJ1-4; maybe TRBD1 (5 bases). The CDR3 has 15 residues. V dropped 4 bases and J dropped 0 bases, with 9 bases sitting between them. CDR1 and CDR2 (germline): SEHNR, FQNEAQ (reference sequence). CDR3 DNA: TGTGCCAGCAGCTCCGGGGCAGCAACTAATGAAAAACTGTTTTTT. Translating gives CASSSGAATNEKLFF.